This TCR beta chain was profiled in a study of T cell clonality in common variable immunodeficiency. Whole-study results and caveats: CVID subjects shared fewer TCRbeta clones than healthy controls did.

CDR1 and CDR2 from the germline V gene are SGHNT and YYREEE (reference sequence). This CDR3 is 15 amino acids long. Trimming cost V 0 bases and J 5 bases; bases outside gene matches: 2. This clone has ten or more counts. Its antigen remains unidentified. The read terminates 3 residues ahead of where the CDR3 ends, so the germline J gene completes it. Method: immunoSEQ multiplex PCR; TCRdb's copy keeps in-frame clones and lacks some. This sample includes approximately 52,000 clones with no singletons; its ten biggest clones take up 3% to 3.5%. V gene TRBV5-4 combines with J gene TRBJ2-2; 9 positions match TRBD2. The receptor was derived from a person aged 18-70 years in good health. Material: peripheral blood mononuclear cells. CDR3 bases read: TGTGCCAGCAGCTTGGGACTAGCGGAGACCGGGGAG. As protein: CASSLGLAETGE. The full CDR3 reads CASSLGLAETGELFF.